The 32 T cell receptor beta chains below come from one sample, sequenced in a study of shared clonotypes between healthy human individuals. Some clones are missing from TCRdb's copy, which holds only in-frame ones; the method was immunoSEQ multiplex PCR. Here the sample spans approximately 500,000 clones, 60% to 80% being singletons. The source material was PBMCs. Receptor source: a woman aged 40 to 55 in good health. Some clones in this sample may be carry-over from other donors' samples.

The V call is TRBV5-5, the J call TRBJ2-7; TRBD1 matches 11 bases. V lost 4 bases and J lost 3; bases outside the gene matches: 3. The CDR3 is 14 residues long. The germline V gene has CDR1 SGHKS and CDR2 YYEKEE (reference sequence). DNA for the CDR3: TGTGCCAGCAGCATGGGACAGGGGGTCTACGAGCAGTACTTC. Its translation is CASSMGQGVYEQYF.

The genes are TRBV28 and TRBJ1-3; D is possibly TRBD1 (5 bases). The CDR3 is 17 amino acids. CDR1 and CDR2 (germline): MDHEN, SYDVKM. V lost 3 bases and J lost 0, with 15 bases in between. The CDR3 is CASSFGGGGSSGNTIYF. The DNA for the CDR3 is TGTGCCAGCAGTTTTGGTGGCGGGGGGAGCTCTGGAAACACCATATATTTT.

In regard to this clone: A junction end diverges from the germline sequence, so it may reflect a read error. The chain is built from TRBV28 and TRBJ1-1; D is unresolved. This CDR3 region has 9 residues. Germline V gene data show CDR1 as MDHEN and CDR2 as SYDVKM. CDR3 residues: CASKPPVTF. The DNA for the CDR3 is TGTGCCAGCAAACCCCCCGTCACATTT. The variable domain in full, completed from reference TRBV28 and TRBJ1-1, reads DVKVTQSSRYLVKRTGEKVFLECVQDMDHENMFWYRQDPGLGLRLIYFSYDVKMKEKGDIPEGYSVSREKKERFSLILESASTNQTSMYLCASKPPVTFGQGTRLTVV.

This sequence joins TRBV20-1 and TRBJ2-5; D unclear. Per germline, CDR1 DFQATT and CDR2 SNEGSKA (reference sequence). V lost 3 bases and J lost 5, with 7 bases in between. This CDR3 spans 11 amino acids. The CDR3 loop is CSARWSETQYF. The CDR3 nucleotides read TGCAGTGCTAGGTGGTCTGAGACCCAGTACTTC.

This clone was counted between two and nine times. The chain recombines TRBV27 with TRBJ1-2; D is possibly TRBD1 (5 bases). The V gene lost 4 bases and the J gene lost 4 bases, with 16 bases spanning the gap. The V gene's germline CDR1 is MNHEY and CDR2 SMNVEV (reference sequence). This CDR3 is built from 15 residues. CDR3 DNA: TGTGCCAGCAGTTCTCCAGGGAATCGTCGCTATGGCTACACCTTC. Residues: CASSSPGNRRYGYTF.

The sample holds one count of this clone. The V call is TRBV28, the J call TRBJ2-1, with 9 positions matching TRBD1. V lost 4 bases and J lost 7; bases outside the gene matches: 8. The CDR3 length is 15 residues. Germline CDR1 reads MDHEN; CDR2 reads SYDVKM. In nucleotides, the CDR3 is TGTGCCAGCAGTTCCCCCGGGACAGGGCGAAATGAGCAGTTCTTC. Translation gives CASSSPGTGRNEQFF.

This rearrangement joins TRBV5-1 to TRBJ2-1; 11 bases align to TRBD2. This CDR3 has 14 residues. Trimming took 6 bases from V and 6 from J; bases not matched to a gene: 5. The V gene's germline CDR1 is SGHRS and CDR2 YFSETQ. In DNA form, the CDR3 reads TGCGCCAGCAAAGGGACTAGCGGCCTCAATGAGCAGTTCTTC. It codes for CASKGTSGLNEQFF.

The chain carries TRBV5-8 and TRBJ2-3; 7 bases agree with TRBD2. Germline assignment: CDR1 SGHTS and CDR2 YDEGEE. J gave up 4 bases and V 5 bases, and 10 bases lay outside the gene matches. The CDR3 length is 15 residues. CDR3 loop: CASSSGDYGADTQYF. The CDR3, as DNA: TGTGCCAGCAGTTCGGGGGACTACGGGGCAGATACGCAGTATTTT.

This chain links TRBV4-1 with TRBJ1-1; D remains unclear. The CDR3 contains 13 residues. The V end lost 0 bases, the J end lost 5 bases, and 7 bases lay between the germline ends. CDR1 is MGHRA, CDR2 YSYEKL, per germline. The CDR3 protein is CASSQDPLTEAFF. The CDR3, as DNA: TGCGCCAGCAGCCAAGATCCCCTGACTGAAGCTTTCTTT.

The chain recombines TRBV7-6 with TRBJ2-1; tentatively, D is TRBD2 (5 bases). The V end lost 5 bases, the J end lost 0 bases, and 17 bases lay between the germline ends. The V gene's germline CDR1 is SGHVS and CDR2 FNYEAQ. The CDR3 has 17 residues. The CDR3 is CASSPLIGLSSYNEQFF. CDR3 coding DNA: TGTGCCAGCAGCCCCCTCATCGGACTGAGCTCCTACAATGAGCAGTTCTTC.

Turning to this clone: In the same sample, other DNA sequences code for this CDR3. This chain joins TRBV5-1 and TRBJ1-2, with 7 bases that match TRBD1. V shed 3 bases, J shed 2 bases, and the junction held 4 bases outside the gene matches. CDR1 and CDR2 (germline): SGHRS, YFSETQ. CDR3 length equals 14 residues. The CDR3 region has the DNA TGCGCCAGCAGCTCCCGGACAGGAAACTATGGCTACACCTTC. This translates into CASSSRTGNYGYTF.

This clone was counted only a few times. The CDR3 DNA follows: TGCGCCAGCAGTCAATTCCTGTTTTTT. Translating gives CASSQFLFF. The chain combines TRBV23-1 with TRBJ1-4; D gene unclear. TRBV23-1 is placed among ORFs of uncertain function. This CDR3 has 9 amino acids. The V gene lost 1 base and the J gene lost 14 bases, with 2 bases spanning the gap.

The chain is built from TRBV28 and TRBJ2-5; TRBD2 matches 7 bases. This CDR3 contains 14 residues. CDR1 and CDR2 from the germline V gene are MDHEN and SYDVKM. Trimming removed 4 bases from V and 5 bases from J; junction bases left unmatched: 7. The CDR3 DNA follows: TGTGCCAGCAGTTCGCCCTCCGGGGGGGAGACCCAGTACTTC. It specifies CASSSPSGGETQYF.

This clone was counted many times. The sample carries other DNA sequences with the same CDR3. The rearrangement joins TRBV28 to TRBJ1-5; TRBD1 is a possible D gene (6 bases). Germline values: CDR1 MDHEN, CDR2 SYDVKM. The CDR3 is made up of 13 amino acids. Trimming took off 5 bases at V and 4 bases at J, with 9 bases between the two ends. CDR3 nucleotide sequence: TGTGCCAGCAGTAGGACAGTTAATCAGCCCCAGCATTTT. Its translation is CASSRTVNQPQHF.

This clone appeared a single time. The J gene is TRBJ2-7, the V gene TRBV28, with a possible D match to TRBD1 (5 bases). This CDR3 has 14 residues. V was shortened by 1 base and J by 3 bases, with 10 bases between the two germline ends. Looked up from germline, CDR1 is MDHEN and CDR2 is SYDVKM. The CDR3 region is CASSLSVQGYEQYF. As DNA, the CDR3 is TGTGCCAGCAGTTTATCGGTCCAGGGCTACGAGCAGTACTTC.

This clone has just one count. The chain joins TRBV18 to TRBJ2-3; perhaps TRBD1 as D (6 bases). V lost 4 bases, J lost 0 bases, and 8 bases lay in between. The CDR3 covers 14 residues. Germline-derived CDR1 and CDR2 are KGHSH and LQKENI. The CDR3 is CASSRQVSTDTQYF. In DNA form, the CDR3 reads TGTGCCAGCTCACGACAGGTTAGCACAGATACGCAGTATTTT.

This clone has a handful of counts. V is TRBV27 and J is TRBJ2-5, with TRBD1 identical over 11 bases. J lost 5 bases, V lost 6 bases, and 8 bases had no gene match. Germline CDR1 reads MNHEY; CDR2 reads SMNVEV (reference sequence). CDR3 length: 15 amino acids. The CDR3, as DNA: TGTGCCAGCAGAAGGACAGGGGGCGCCTGGGAGACCCAGTACTTC. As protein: CASRRTGGAWETQYF.

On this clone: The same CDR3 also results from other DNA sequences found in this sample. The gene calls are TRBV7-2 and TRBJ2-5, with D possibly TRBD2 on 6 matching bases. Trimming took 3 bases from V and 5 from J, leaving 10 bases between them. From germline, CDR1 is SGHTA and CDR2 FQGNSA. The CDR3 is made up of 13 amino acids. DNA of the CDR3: TGTGCCAGCAGCTTGGCGGGGTCCGAGACCCAGTACTTC. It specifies CASSLAGSETQYF.

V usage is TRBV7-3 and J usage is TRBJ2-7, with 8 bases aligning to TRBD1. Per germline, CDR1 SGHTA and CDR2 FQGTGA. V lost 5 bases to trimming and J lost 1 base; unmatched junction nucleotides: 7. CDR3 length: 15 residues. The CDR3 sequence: CASSPTGVNSYEQYF. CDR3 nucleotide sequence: TGTGCCAGCAGCCCGACAGGGGTTAATTCCTACGAGCAGTACTTC.

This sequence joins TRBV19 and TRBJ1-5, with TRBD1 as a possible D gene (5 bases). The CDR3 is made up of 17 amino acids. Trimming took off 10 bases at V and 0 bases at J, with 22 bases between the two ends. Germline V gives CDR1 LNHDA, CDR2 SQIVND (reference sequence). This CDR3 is CATRGRGDGYSNQPQHF. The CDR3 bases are TGTGCCACTCGGGGTCGGGGCGACGGGTATAGCAATCAGCCCCAGCATTTT.

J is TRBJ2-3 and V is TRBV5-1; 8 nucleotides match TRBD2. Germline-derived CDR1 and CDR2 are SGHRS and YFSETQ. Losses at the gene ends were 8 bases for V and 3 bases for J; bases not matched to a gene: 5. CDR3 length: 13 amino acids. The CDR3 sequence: CASAQRETDTQYF. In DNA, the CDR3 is TGCGCCAGTGCCCAGCGGGAGACAGATACGCAGTATTTT.

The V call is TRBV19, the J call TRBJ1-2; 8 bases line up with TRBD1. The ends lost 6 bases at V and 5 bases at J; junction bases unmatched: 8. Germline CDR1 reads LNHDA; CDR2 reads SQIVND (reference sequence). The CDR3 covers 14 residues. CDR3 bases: TGTGCCAGTAGCATCCAGGGGGCGCGGTATGGCTACACCTTC. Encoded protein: CASSIQGARYGYTF.

The CDR3 here is CASKTGGGSLNSPLHF. CDR3 DNA: TGTGCCAGCAAGACGGGGGGAGGCTCCCTTAATTCACCCCTCCACTTT. This chain links TRBV5-6 with TRBJ1-6; possibly TRBD1 for D (5 bases). Germline CDR1 is SGHDT and CDR2 is YYEEEE. V was cut by 6 bases and J by 6 bases, with 19 bases left in between. The CDR3 is 16 residues long.

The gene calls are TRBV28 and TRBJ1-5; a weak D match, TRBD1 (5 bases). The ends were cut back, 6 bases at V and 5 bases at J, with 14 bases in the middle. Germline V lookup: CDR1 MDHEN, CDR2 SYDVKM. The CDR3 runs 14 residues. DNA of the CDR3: TGTGCCAGCAGCCTCTCAGGGCAGGATCAGCCCCAGCATTTT. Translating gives CASSLSGQDQPQHF.

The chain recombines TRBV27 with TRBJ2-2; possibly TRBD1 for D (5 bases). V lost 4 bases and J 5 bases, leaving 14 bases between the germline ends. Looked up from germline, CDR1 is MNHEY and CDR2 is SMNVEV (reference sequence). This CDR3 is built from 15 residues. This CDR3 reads CASSWTYSGTGELFF. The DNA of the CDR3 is TGTGCCAGCAGTTGGACATACTCAGGGACCGGGGAGCTGTTTTTT.

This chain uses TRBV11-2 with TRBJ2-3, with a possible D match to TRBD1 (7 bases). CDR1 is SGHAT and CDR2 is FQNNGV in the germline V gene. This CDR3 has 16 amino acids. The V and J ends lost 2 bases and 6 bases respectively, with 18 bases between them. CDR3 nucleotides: TGTGCCAGCAGCTTACCACAGGGGAGGTGGTTGGATACGCAGTATTTT. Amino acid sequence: CASSLPQGRWLDTQYF. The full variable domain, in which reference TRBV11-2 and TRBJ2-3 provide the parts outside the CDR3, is EAGVAQSPRYKIIEKRQSVAFWCNPISGHATLYWYQQILGQGPKLLIQFQNNGVVDDSQLPKDRFSAERLKGVDSTLKIQPAKLEDSAVYLCASSLPQGRWLDTQYFGPGTRLTVL.

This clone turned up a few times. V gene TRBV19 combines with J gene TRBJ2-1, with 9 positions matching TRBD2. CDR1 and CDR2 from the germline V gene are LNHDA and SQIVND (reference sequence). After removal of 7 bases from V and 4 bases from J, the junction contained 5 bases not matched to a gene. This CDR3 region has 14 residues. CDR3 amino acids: CASNEREVYNEQFF. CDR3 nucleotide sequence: TGTGCCAGTAACGAGCGGGAGGTTTACAATGAGCAGTTCTTC.

CDR3: CATSRDAVAGGRDTQYF. The CDR3 region has the DNA TGTGCCACCAGCAGAGATGCAGTTGCGGGAGGGAGAGATACGCAGTATTTT. The chain links TRBV15 to TRBJ2-3; 9 nucleotides agree with TRBD2. V lost 0 bases to trimming and J lost 5 bases; unmatched junction nucleotides: 9. The CDR3 length is 17 residues. Germline loops: CDR1 LNHNV, CDR2 YYDKDF (reference sequence).

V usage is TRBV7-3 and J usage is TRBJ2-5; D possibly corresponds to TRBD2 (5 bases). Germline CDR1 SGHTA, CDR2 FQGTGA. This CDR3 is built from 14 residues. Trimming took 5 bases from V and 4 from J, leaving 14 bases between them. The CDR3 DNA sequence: TGTGCCAGCAGCGGCAGACTAACGGTAGAGACCCAGTACTTC. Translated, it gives CASSGRLTVETQYF. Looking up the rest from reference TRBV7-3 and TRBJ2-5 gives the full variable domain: GAGVSQTPSNKVTEKGKYVELRCDPISGHTALYWYRQSLGQGPEFLIYFQGTGAADDSGLPNDRFFAVRPEGSVSTLKIQRTERGDSAVYLCASSGRLTVETQYFGPGTRLLVL.

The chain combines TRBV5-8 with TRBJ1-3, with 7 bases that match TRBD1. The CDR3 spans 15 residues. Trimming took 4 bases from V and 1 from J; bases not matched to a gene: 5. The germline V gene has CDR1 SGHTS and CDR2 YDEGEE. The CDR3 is CASSRAGQSGNTIYF. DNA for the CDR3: TGTGCCAGCAGCCGCGCGGGACAGTCTGGAAACACCATATATTTT.

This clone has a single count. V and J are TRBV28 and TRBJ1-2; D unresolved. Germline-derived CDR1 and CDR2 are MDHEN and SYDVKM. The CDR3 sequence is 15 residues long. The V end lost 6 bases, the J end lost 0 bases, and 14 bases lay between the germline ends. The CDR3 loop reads CASSSRWGANYGYTF. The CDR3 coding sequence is TGTGCCAGCAGCTCCCGTTGGGGAGCTAACTATGGCTACACCTTC.

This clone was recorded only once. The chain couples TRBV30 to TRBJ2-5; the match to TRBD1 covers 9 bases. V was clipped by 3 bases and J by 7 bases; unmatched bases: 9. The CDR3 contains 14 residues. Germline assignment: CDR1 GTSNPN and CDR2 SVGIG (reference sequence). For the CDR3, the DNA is TGTGCCTGGAGGTACAGGGGGCGGTCCGGGACCCAGTACTTC. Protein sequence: CAWRYRGRSGTQYF.